This T cell receptor (beta chain) was profiled in a study of CD4 and CD8 cells across lung adenocarcinoma regions. Samples came from patients with localized non-small cell lung adenocarcinoma. TCRdb reprocessed the PCR reads via MiXCR and lists one record per CDR3 protein. The table lists about 10,000 distinct CDR3 sequences, 46% of them singletons, with about 17% in the top ten. This clonotype was counted ten times or more. Sequenced material: CD4+ T cells from the margin of a lung tumor. The clonotype comes from a female donor with lung adenocarcinoma. The CD4 and CD8 labels of this study may be unreliable.

CDR3 protein: CASSLKWADTQYF. The CDR3 region has the DNA TGTGCCAGCAGTTTGAAGTGGGCAGATACGCAGTATTTT. The chain joins TRBV27 to TRBJ2-3, with D unresolved. The germline V and J ends were trimmed by 3 bases and 4 bases, with 8 bases remaining between them. This CDR3 comprises 13 residues. Germline V gene data show CDR1 as MNHEY and CDR2 as SMNVEV (reference sequence).